The sequence of this T cell receptor beta chain was determined in a study of cytomegalovirus exposure and HLA in healthy donors. Study-wide findings and caveats: Specificity for CMV antigens was confirmed in vitro for a few of the CMV-associated chains. As a later analysis revealed, the rate of TCR association differed by HLA locus, with DRB1 most and HLA-C fewest.

V was clipped by 11 bases and J by 5 bases, with 10 bases between them. Germline V gene lookup returns CDR1 SGHTA and CDR2 FQGNSA. The CDR3 contains 12 residues. Amplification used 60 Vbeta primers and 13 Jbeta primers. The authors' processing: An analysis performed later counted about 80 million unique TCR beta chains (roughly 10 million of them shared). Generated by immunoSEQ multiplex PCR, the TCRdb table keeps only in-frame clones and is missing some. The V and J calls and clone size were taken over from that table, and D and trimming were inferred from the DNA. The table shows roughly 100,000 clones, with about four fifths occurring only once. Regarding this clone: The antigen remains undetermined.

The sample was PBMCs. The chain combines TRBV7-2 with TRBJ1-6; the D is unclear. The TCR originated in a man over 45 in good health and CMV-seronegative. The CDR3 DNA is TGTGCCGGAACAGCTGATAATTCACCCCTCCACTTT. It specifies CAGTADNSPLHF.